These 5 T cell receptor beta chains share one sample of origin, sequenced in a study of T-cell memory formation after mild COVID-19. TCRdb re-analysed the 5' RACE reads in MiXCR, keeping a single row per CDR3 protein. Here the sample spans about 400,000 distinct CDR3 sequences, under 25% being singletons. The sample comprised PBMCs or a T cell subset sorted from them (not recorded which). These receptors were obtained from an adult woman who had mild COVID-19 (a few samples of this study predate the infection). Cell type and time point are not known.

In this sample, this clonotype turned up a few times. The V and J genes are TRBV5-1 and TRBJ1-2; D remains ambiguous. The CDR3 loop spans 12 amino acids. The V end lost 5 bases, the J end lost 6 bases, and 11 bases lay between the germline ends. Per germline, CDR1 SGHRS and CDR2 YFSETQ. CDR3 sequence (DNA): TGCGCCAGCAGTTATTTAGGTGATGGCTACACCTTC. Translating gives CASSYLGDGYTF.

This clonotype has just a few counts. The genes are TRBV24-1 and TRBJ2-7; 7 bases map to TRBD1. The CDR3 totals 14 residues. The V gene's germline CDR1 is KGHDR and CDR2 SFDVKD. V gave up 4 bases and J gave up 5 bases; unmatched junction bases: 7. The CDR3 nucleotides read TGTGCCACCAGTGAAGGACAGGCTGCGAACGAGCAGTACTTC. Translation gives CATSEGQAANEQYF.

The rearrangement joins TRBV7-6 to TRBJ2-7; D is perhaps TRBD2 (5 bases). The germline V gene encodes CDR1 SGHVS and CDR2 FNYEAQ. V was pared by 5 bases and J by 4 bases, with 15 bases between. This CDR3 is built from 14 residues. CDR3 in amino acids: CASSPEGRIYEQYF. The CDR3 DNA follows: TGTGCCAGCAGCCCAGAGGGCCGAATATACGAGCAGTACTTC.

CDR3 DNA sequence: TGCGCCAGCCGCCCATATACGGGACAGGGGGGTGGCTACACCTTC. Translated: CASRPYTGQGGGYTF. The chain joins TRBV5-1 to TRBJ1-2; TRBD1 aligns across 11 bases. V was clipped by 7 bases and J by 7 bases; unmatched bases: 12. Germline V gene lookup returns CDR1 SGHRS and CDR2 YFSETQ. CDR3 size: 15 residues.

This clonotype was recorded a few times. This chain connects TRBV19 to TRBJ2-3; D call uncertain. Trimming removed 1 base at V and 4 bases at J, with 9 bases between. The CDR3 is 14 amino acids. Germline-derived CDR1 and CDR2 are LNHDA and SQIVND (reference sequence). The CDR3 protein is CASSIGQVSDTQYF. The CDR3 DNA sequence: TGTGCCAGTAGTATAGGGCAGGTCTCAGATACGCAGTATTTT.